This T cell receptor beta chain was sequenced in a study of T cells after yellow fever vaccination. TCRdb processed the 5' RACE reads anew with MiXCR; each CDR3 protein has one entry. This sample has 500,000 to 650,000 distinct CDR3 sequences, with roughly an eighth found just once. The CDR3 is 14 residues long. The germline V and J ends were trimmed by 6 bases and 0 bases, with 9 bases remaining between them. Germline V gives CDR1 MDHEN, CDR2 SYDVKM. This clonotype has at least ten counts. The TCR sequence derives from a man in his thirties or forties who received the YFV17D yellow fever vaccine. The source material was PBMCs, sampled on the day of the yellow fever booster vaccination. The V gene is TRBV28, the J gene TRBJ2-1; D gene uncertain. For the CDR3, the DNA is TGTGCCAGCAGGTTACCTGGCTCCTACAATGAGCAGTTCTTC. Translating gives CASRLPGSYNEQFF.